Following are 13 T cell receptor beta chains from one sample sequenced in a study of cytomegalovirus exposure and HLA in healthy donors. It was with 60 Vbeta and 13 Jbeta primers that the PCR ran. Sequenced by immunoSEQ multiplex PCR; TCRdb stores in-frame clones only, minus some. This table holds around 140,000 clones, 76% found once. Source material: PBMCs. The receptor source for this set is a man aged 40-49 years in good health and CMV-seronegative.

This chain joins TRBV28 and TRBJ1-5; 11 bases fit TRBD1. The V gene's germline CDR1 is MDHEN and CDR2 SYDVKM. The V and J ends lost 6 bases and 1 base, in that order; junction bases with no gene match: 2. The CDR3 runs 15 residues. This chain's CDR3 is CASSWDRGSNQPQHF. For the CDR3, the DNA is TGTGCCAGCAGCTGGGACAGGGGGAGCAATCAGCCCCAGCATTTT.

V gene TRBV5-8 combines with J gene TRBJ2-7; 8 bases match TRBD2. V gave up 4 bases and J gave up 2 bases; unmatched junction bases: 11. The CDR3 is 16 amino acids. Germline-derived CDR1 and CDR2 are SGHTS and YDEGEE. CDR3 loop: CASSVGSGSIPYEQYF. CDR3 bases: TGTGCCAGCAGCGTCGGAAGCGGGAGTATCCCCTACGAGCAGTACTTC.

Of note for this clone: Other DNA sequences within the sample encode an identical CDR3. CDR3 amino acids: CASSRGDYEQYF. The CDR3 coding sequence is TGTGCCAGCAGCCGGGGGGACTACGAGCAGTACTTC. The chain employs TRBV5-6 and TRBJ2-7; 7 nucleotides align to TRBD2. The CDR3 runs 12 residues. Germline V lookup: CDR1 SGHDT, CDR2 YYEEEE. V shed 4 bases and J 3 bases; nucleotides not matched to a gene: 1.

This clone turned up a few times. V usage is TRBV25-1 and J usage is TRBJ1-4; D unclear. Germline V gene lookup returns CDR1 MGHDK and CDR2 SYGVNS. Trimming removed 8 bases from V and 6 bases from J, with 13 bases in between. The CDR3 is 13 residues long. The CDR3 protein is CASREAADEKLFF. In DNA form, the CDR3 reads TGTGCCAGCCGGGAGGCTGCGGATGAAAAACTGTTTTTT.

The CDR3 is CASSYSWREGTDTQYF. DNA of the CDR3: TGTGCCAGCAGTTACTCTTGGCGGGAGGGCACAGATACGCAGTATTTT. The genes are TRBV6-6 and TRBJ2-3, with 8 bases aligning to TRBD2. The CDR3 spans 16 residues. V was clipped by 0 bases and J by 1 base; unmatched bases: 3. Germline V gene lookup returns CDR1 MNHNY and CDR2 SVGAGI (reference sequence).

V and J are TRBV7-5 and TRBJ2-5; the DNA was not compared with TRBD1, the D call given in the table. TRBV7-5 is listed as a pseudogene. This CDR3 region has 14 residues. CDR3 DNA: TGTGTCAGAAGCCCCTGGGACAGGGAAGAGACCCAGTACTTC. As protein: CVRSPWDREETQYF.

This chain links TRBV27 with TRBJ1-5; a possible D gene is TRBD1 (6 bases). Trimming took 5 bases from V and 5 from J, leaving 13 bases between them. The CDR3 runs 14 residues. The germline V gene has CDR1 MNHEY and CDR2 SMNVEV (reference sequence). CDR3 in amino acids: CASSLRQVHQPQHF. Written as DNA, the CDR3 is TGTGCCAGCAGTCTTCGACAGGTGCATCAGCCCCAGCATTTT.

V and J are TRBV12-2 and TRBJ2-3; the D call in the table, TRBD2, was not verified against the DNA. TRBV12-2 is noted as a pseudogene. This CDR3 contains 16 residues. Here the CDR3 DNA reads TGTGCAAGTCGCTTACTAGCGCCGAAAGACACAGATACGCAGTATTTT. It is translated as CASRLLAPKDTDTQYF.

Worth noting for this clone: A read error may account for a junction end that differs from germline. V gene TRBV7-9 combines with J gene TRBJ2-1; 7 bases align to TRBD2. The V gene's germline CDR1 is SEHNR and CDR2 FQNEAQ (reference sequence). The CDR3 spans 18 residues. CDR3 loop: CSSSLDMWGRDRYNEQFF. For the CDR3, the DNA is TGTTCCAGCAGCCTCGATATGTGGGGGAGGGACCGATACAATGAGCAGTTCTTC.

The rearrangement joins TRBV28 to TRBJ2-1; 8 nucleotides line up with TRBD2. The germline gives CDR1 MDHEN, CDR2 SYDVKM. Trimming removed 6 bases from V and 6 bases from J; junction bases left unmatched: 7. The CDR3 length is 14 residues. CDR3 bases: TGTGCCAGCAGGGTGACGGGGGGGAGCAATGAGCAGTTCTTC. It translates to CASRVTGGSNEQFF.

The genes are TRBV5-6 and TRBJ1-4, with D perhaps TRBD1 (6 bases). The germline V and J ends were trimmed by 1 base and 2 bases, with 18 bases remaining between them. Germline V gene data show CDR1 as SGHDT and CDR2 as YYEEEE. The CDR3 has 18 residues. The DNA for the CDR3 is TGTGCCAGCAGCTTGTCTACAGGGCCTTTCCGCACTAATGAAAAACTGTTTTTT. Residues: CASSLSTGPFRTNEKLFF.

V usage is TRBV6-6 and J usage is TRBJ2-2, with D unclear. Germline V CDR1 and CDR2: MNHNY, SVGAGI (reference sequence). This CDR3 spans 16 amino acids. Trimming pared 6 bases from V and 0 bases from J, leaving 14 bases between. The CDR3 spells CASSPHYNPNTGELFF. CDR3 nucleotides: TGTGCCAGCAGCCCCCACTATAACCCGAACACCGGGGAGCTGTTTTTT.

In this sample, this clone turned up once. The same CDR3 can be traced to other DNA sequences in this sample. The CDR3 coding sequence is TGTGCCAGCAGTTTGAGTAACTATGGCTACACCTTC. It codes for CASSLSNYGYTF. The chain combines TRBV28 with TRBJ1-2; D unclear. Looked up from germline, CDR1 is MDHEN and CDR2 is SYDVKM. The CDR3 sequence is 12 residues long. Trimming stripped 3 bases from V and 1 base from J, with 3 bases between.